A selection of T cell receptor beta chains follows, all from one sample in a study of cytomegalovirus exposure and HLA in healthy donors. Clones were read by immunoSEQ multiplex PCR, and TCRdb kept only the in-frame ones, dropping some. The top ten hold roughly 21% of the sample, which has tens of thousands of clones, approximately 64% seen once. Sequencing used PBMCs. These receptor sequences come from a woman aged 45-59 years in good health and CMV-seropositive. Both conserved end residues are part of each CDR3. The D gene is left open where the match is weak. Where a row states a size, it is once, few, many or the class of an expanded clone; other rows omit it.

-	TRBV7-2	TRBJ2-7	few	CASSYSGVFPSYEQYF	TGTGCCAGCAGTTACTCGGGGGTCTTCCCCTCCTACGAGCAGTACTTC
-	TRBV6-1	TRBJ1-5	-	CASSEHSVNQPQHF	TGTGCCAGCAGTGAACATAGTGTGAATCAGCCCCAGCATTTT
-	TRBV7-2	TRBJ2-1	-	CASSQRARYNEQFF	TGTGCCAGCAGCCAGAGGGCTCGATACAATGAGCAGTTCTTC
-	TRBV10-3	TRBJ1-1	-	CAIRAQQGLNTEAFF	TGTGCCATCAGAGCTCAACAGGGTTTGAACACTGAAGCTTTCTTT
TRBD1	TRBV2	TRBJ1-2	-	CASRSGTGGDGYTF	TGTGCCAGCAGATCTGGGACAGGGGGCGATGGCTACACCTTC
-	TRBV21-1	TRBJ1-6	-	CASNPGQPGYNSPLHF	TGTGCCAGCAACCCGGGACAGCCGGGCTATAATTCACCCCTCCACTTT
TRBD1	TRBV7-8	TRBJ2-7	-	CASSTPTGTATYEQYF	TGTGCCAGCAGCACCCCCACCGGGACAGCCACTTACGAGCAGTACTTC
TRBD1	TRBV9	TRBJ1-1	-	CASSQDRGRTEAFF	TGTGCCAGCAGCCAAGACAGGGGTCGTACTGAAGCTTTCTTT
-	TRBV28	TRBJ1-6	once	CASSSNNSPLHF	TGTGCCAGCAGTTCCAATAATTCACCCCTCCACTTT
-	TRBV2	TRBJ2-7	few	CASSVGQIGSYEQYF	TGTGCCAGCAGCGTTGGACAGATAGGCTCCTACGAGCAGTACTTC
-	TRBV19	TRBJ2-2	few	CASSVGREADTGELFF	TGTGCCAGTAGTGTCGGACGGGAAGCTGACACCGGGGAGCTGTTTTTT
TRBD1	TRBV11-2	TRBJ2-1	-	CASSWRDRDYNEQFF	TGTGCCAGCAGCTGGAGGGACAGGGACTACAATGAGCAGTTCTTC
-	TRBV4-3	TRBJ1-1	-	CASSQDFRGGDTEAFF	TGCGCCAGCAGCCAAGATTTTCGGGGAGGGGACACTGAAGCTTTCTTT
TRBD1	TRBV7-2	TRBJ2-2	-	CASSPRDRVTGELFF	TGTGCCAGCAGCCCAAGGGACAGGGTGACCGGGGAGCTGTTTTTT
-	TRBV5-4	TRBJ1-1	-	CASSLAAGTYTEAFF	TGTGCCAGCAGCTTGGCCGCCGGGACTTACACTGAAGCCTTCTTT
-	TRBV2	TRBJ1-2	once	CASSDNRAYGYTF	TGTGCCAGCAGTGATAACAGGGCTTATGGCTACACCTTC
TRBD1	TRBV6-5	TRBJ1-2	few	CASSRQGAGYGYTF	TGTGCCAGCAGTCGACAGGGGGCCGGCTATGGCTACACCTTC
-	TRBV9	TRBJ1-1	-	CASSVATAGGGEAFF	TGTGCCAGCAGCGTAGCTACTGCGGGCGGCGGTGAAGCTTTCTTT
-	TRBV9	TRBJ2-1	-	CASSVAPGHNEQFF	TGTGCCAGCAGCGTAGCCCCTGGCCACAATGAGCAGTTCTTC
-	TRBV15	TRBJ2-5	-	CATSRGSTGFGETQYF	TGTGCCACCAGCAGAGGGTCGACAGGTTTTGGGGAGACCCAGTACTTC
-	TRBV5-1	TRBJ2-3	few	CASSFEGETDTQYF	TGCGCCAGCAGCTTTGAGGGTGAGACAGATACGCAGTATTTT
TRBD2	TRBV5-6	TRBJ2-3	many	CASSRTSGALSFTDTQYF	TGTGCCAGCAGCAGGACTAGCGGGGCCCTCTCTTTCACAGATACGCAGTATTTT
-	TRBV6-5	TRBJ1-2	-	CASSYSSTNGYTF	TGTGCCAGCAGTTACTCGAGTACCAATGGCTACACCTTC
-	TRBV18	TRBJ1-1	-	CASSPPSQMNTEAFF	TGTGCCAGCTCACCACCATCACAAATGAACACTGAAGCTTTCTTT
-	TRBV4-1	TRBJ1-1	-	CASSQGLRTEAFF	TGCGCCAGCAGCCAAGGGTTGAGGACTGAAGCTTTCTTT
TRBD1	TRBV19	TRBJ1-5	-	CASTIPGGTPQHF	TGTGCCAGTACCATCCCAGGGGGGACGCCCCAGCATTTT
TRBD2	TRBV6-1	TRBJ2-7	many	CASRLAGYYEQYF	TGTGCCAGCAGGCTAGCGGGGTACTACGAGCAGTACTTC
-	TRBV5-1	TRBJ1-1	-	CASSLEGSTEAFF	TGCGCCAGCAGCTTGGAAGGGAGCACTGAAGCTTTCTTT
TRBD2	TRBV5-1	TRBJ2-3	-	CASSLSQRGGSDTQYF	TGCGCCAGCAGCTTGTCCCAGCGGGGGGGATCAGATACGCAGTATTTT
-	TRBV5-1	TRBJ2-6	-	CASSEVPSGANVLTF	TGCGCCAGCAGCGAGGTTCCCTCTGGGGCCAACGTCCTGACTTTC
-	TRBV5-1	TRBJ2-7	-	CASSLDGRGFYEQYF	TGCGCCAGCAGCTTGGACGGCAGGGGTTTCTACGAGCAGTACTTC
-	TRBV19	TRBJ2-1	-	CASSVLGGLSYNEQFF	TGTGCCAGTAGTGTTTTGGGGGGGCTTTCCTACAATGAGCAGTTCTTC
TRBD1	TRBV28	TRBJ2-3	once	CASSLATGAADTQYF	TGTGCCAGCAGTTTGGCAACAGGGGCCGCAGATACGCAGTATTTT
TRBD1	TRBV7-9	TRBJ1-2	-	CASSSRDRPNYGYTF	TGTGCCAGCAGCTCCCGGGACAGACCTAACTATGGCTACACCTTC
TRBD2	TRBV7-3	TRBJ2-3	-	CASSLGLVGLDLNTDTQYF	TGTGCCAGCAGCCTTGGACTAGTTGGTTTGGATTTGAACACAGATACGCAGTATTTT
-	TRBV2	TRBJ1-1	once	CASNTGPTEAFF	TGTGCCAGCAACACAGGGCCCACTGAAGCTTTCTTT
TRBD1	TRBV19	TRBJ2-2	-	CASTPRTGGYTGELFF	TGTGCCAGTACCCCCCGGACAGGGGGCTACACCGGGGAGCTGTTTTTT
TRBD1	TRBV7-9	TRBJ1-6	few	CASSFAGGEGSPLHF	TGTGCCAGCAGCTTCGCAGGGGGCGAGGGATCACCCCTCCACTTT
TRBD2	TRBV7-9	TRBJ2-3	-	CASSFSSGEWDTQYF	TGTGCCAGCAGCTTTTCTAGCGGGGAGTGGGATACGCAGTATTTT
-	TRBV28	TRBJ1-3	few	CASSRHGISGNTIYF	TGTGCCAGCAGCCGGCACGGGATATCTGGAAACACCATATATTTT
-	TRBV13	TRBJ1-2	few	CASSLAAVGDYGYTF	TGTGCCAGCAGCTTAGCGGCGGTAGGGGACTATGGCTACACCTTC
TRBD1	TRBV7-2	TRBJ1-1	-	CASSSLPGQGSTEAFF	TGTGCCAGCAGCTCGTTACCGGGACAGGGATCCACTGAAGCTTTCTTT
TRBD1	TRBV27	TRBJ1-5	-	CASSAGTGSQPQHF	TGTGCCAGCAGTGCCGGGACAGGGAGTCAGCCCCAGCATTTT
TRBD2	TRBV27	TRBJ2-7	-	CASSPALAGSYEQYF	TGTGCCAGCAGTCCCGCCCTAGCGGGATCCTACGAGCAGTACTTC
-	TRBV5-5	TRBJ1-4	-	CASSLGPQGGNEKLFF	TGTGCCAGCAGCTTGGGACCCCAAGGGGGTAATGAAAAACTGTTTTTT
-	TRBV4-1	TRBJ1-2	-	CASSQGRGGGGYTF	TGCGCCAGCAGCCAAGGAAGAGGGGGGGGTGGCTACACCTTC
-	TRBV9	TRBJ2-7	-	CASSVGSAGAYEQYF	TGTGCCAGCAGCGTAGGAAGCGCCGGGGCCTACGAGCAGTACTTC
-	TRBV5-1	TRBJ1-1	-	CASSFVFSDTEAFF	TGCGCCAGCAGCTTTGTTTTTAGCGACACTGAAGCTTTCTTT
-	TRBV4-1	TRBJ1-2	-	CASSQIPPDNYGYTF	TGCGCCAGCAGCCAGATCCCCCCAGATAACTATGGCTACACCTTC
TRBD1	TRBV19	TRBJ2-7	few	CASSMGTGPYEQYF	TGTGCCAGTAGTATGGGGACAGGCCCCTACGAGCAGTACTTC
TRBD2	TRBV4-2	TRBJ2-5	-	CASSPQRGGRETQYF	TGTGCCAGCAGCCCCCAGCGGGGGGGCCGAGAGACCCAGTACTTC
TRBD1	TRBV28	TRBJ1-1	-	CASSLGQGPTEAFF	TGTGCCAGCAGTCTGGGACAGGGACCCACTGAAGCTTTCTTT